This entry lists 20 T cell receptor beta chains sequenced from one sample in a study of blood T cell repertoires in COVID-19 (TCRdb year 2020). The library came from the immunoSEQ multiplex PCR assay. TCRdb carries this immuneACCESS record with in-frame sequences only. Its versions omit some clonotypes, under half of them owing to an unresolved V gene in the studies checked, with the rest unexplained. The sample table lists 130,000 to 150,000 clones, about three quarters of them with a count of one. Jointly, the top ten make up approximately 14% of the sample. The source material was peripheral blood. Receptor source: a man at least 80 years old with acute or convalescent COVID-19.

The chain joins TRBV7-2 to TRBJ1-1; D is possibly TRBD1 (5 bases). This CDR3 is 15 amino acids long. The V and J ends lost 2 bases and 0 bases respectively, with 10 bases between them. CDR1 is SGHTA and CDR2 is FQGNSA in the germline V gene. The CDR3 bases are TGTGCCAGCAGCTTATCGCCAGGGTTGAACACTGAAGCTTTCTTT. The encoded protein is CASSLSPGLNTEAFF.

The chain couples TRBV3-1 (or the pseudogene TRBV3-2) to TRBJ2-1; 13 positions agree with TRBD2. The junction had 7 bases not matched to a gene; V was cut back by 2 bases and J by 6 bases. The CDR3 spans 17 residues. From germline, CDR1 is LGHDT and CDR2 YNNKEL (reference sequence). CDR3 residues: CASSQNLLAGGRNEQFF. The DNA of the CDR3 is TGTGCCAGCAGCCAAAACCTACTAGCGGGGGGGCGCAATGAGCAGTTCTTC.

The chain combines TRBV9 with TRBJ1-1; D gene unclear. CDR1 SGDLS and CDR2 YYNGEE come from the germline V gene. The V and J ends lost 1 base and 2 bases respectively, with 6 bases between them. The CDR3 is made up of 13 amino acids. The CDR3: CASSVQVNTEAFF. CDR3 in DNA: TGTGCCAGCAGCGTACAGGTTAACACTGAAGCTTTCTTT. Based on the CDR3 plus reference TRBV9 and TRBJ1-1, the full variable domain is DSGVTQTPKHLITATGQRVTLRCSPRSGDLSVYWYQQSLDQGLQFLIQYYNGEERAKGNILERFSAQQFPDLHSELNLSSLELGDSALYFCASSVQVNTEAFFGQGTRLTVV.

V usage is TRBV9 and J usage is TRBJ2-7, with D maybe TRBD1 (5 bases). Per the germline V gene, CDR1 is SGDLS and CDR2 is YYNGEE. The CDR3 covers 13 residues. Trimming stripped 4 bases from V and 4 bases from J, with 12 bases between. CDR3 loop: CASSSGILYEQYF. The CDR3 DNA is TGTGCCAGCAGCTCAGGGATTCTTTACGAGCAGTACTTC. Together with reference TRBV9 and TRBJ2-7, the CDR3 gives the full variable domain: DSGVTQTPKHLITATGQRVTLRCSPRSGDLSVYWYQQSLDQGLQFLIQYYNGEERAKGNILERFSAQQFPDLHSELNLSSLELGDSALYFCASSSGILYEQYFGPGTRLTVT.

CDR3 residues: CASSGRRLIQPQHF. The CDR3 nucleotides read TGTGCCAGCAGTGGGAGGCGGCTTATACAGCCCCAGCATTTT. The V and J genes are TRBV2 and TRBJ1-5; the D is unclear. CDR3 length: 14 residues. Trimming shortened V by 4 bases and J by 7 bases, and 14 bases separated the two germline ends. Germline lookup yields CDR1 SNHLY and CDR2 FYNNEI.

As to this clone: Germline and junction disagree at one end, which may indicate a read error. DNA for the CDR3: TGTACCAGCAGTGTCCGGGAAGGGGGCGGTAGCTTC. This translates into CTSSVREGGGSF. The V and J genes are TRBV12-3 or TRBV12-4 and TRBJ1-2; TRBD1 aligns across 7 bases. CDR3 size: 12 residues.

The chain joins TRBV19 to TRBJ2-7, with 7 bases lining up with TRBD1. V trimming: 6 bases; J trimming: 6 bases; junction bases outside the gene matches: 5. CDR3 length: 12 amino acids. The germline CDR1 and CDR2 sequences are LNHDA and SQIVND (reference sequence). This CDR3 is CASSTGVREQYF. In nucleotides, the CDR3 is TGTGCCAGTAGCACAGGGGTCCGCGAGCAGTACTTC. Combining the CDR3 with reference TRBV19 and TRBJ2-7 gives the whole variable domain DGGITQSPKYLFRKEGQNVTLSCEQNLNHDAMYWYRQDPGQGLRLIYYSQIVNDFQKGDIAEGYSVSREKKESFPLTVTSAQKNPTAFYLCASSTGVREQYFGPGTRLTVT.

This clone was detected only a few times. The genes are TRBV7-2 and TRBJ1-4; 9 positions match TRBD1. The germline V gene encodes CDR1 SGHTA and CDR2 FQGNSA. This CDR3 is 14 amino acids long. J was trimmed by 6 bases and V by 4 bases; bases with no gene match: 3. The CDR3 is CASSSGTGYEKLFF. The CDR3 region has the DNA TGTGCCAGCAGCTCCGGGACAGGGTATGAAAAACTGTTTTTT.

A single count supports this clone. This sequence joins TRBV19 and TRBJ2-3, with TRBD1 matching 7 bases. The germline gives CDR1 LNHDA, CDR2 SQIVND (reference sequence). The CDR3 totals 16 residues. V lost 5 bases and J lost 1; bases outside the gene matches: 9. CDR3 nucleotides: TGTGCCAGTAGTCTTCGACAGGGAATGGGCACAGATACGCAGTATTTT. Its protein product is CASSLRQGMGTDTQYF.

This clone was counted a single time. This chain connects TRBV5-1 to TRBJ2-5; 9 bases are a match to TRBD1. V was pared by 4 bases and J by 4 bases, with 11 bases of the junction left unmatched. Germline CDR1 reads SGHRS; CDR2 reads YFSETQ. The CDR3 has 16 residues. The CDR3 region is CASSLQPPGQGETQYF. The CDR3 DNA follows: TGCGCCAGCAGCCTTCAACCACCGGGACAGGGAGAGACCCAGTACTTC.

The chain is built from TRBV7-3 and TRBJ2-5, with 9 bases lining up with TRBD2. CDR3 length: 15 amino acids. Germline V gives CDR1 SGHTA, CDR2 FQGTGA. V lost 2 bases to trimming and J lost 1 base; unmatched junction nucleotides: 2. The CDR3, as DNA: TGTGCCAGCAGCTTAGGCGGGGGGGTCCAAGAGACCCAGTACTTC. This sequence encodes CASSLGGGVQETQYF.

This chain connects TRBV7-2 to TRBJ1-3; D not resolved. This CDR3 contains 15 residues. V lost 5 bases and J 0 bases, leaving 11 bases between the germline ends. Germline CDR1 and CDR2: SGHTA and FQGNSA. This chain's CDR3 is CASSPEAGSGNTIYF. The CDR3 bases are TGTGCCAGCAGCCCAGAGGCGGGCTCTGGAAACACCATATATTTT.

The CDR3 here is CASSLGYDYGYTF. CDR3 nucleotide sequence: TGTGCCAGCAGCCTCGGTTACGACTATGGCTACACCTTC. The genes are TRBV3-1 (or the pseudogene TRBV3-2) and TRBJ1-2, with no clear D. Trimming removed 4 bases from V and 3 bases from J, with 9 bases in between. The CDR3 extends over 13 amino acids. The V gene's germline CDR1 is LGHDT and CDR2 YNNKEL (reference sequence).

The chain recombines TRBV11-2 with TRBJ2-7; 7 positions agree with TRBD1. This CDR3 spans 14 amino acids. The V segment lost 4 bases and the J segment 2 bases; nucleotides outside the gene matches: 5. Germline CDR1 reads SGHAT; CDR2 reads FQNNGV. The CDR3 is CASSSPTGPYEQYF. CDR3 in DNA: TGTGCCAGCAGCTCCCCGACAGGGCCCTACGAGCAGTACTTC.

The chain carries TRBV28 and TRBJ1-4; D unresolved. CDR1 is MDHEN, CDR2 SYDVKM, per germline. V was shortened by 5 bases and J by 0 bases, with 7 bases between the two germline ends. The length of the CDR3 is 14 residues. The CDR3 is CASSEQTTNEKLFF. CDR3 coding DNA: TGTGCCAGCAGTGAACAAACAACTAATGAAAAACTGTTTTTT.

The chain carries TRBV5-1 and TRBJ2-2; 7 bases map to TRBD1. CDR1 is SGHRS, CDR2 YFSETQ, per germline. After removal of 2 bases from V and 2 bases from J, the junction contained 9 bases not matched to a gene. There are 17 residues in the CDR3. The CDR3 reads CASSLDFEGANTGELFF. CDR3 coding DNA: TGCGCCAGCAGCTTAGATTTCGAGGGGGCTAACACCGGGGAGCTGTTTTTT. Combining the CDR3 with reference TRBV5-1 and TRBJ2-2 gives the whole variable domain KAGVTQTPRYLIKTRGQQVTLSCSPISGHRSVSWYQQTPGQGLQFLFEYFSETQRNKGNFPGRFSGRQFSNSRSEMNVSTLELGDSALYLCASSLDFEGANTGELFFGEGSRLTVL.

This chain links TRBV7-2 with TRBJ2-5; 8 nucleotides align to TRBD1. Germline V gene lookup returns CDR1 SGHTA and CDR2 FQGNSA. The CDR3 consists of 14 residues. V lost 2 bases, J lost 7 bases, and 6 bases stayed unmatched. The CDR3, as DNA: TGTGCCAGCAGCTTATCAGGGGGCGCGGGGACCCAGTACTTC. Translating gives CASSLSGGAGTQYF.

The genes are TRBV3-1 (or the pseudogene TRBV3-2) and TRBJ1-2; D is undetermined. This CDR3 has 15 residues. The ends were cut back, 4 bases at V and 2 bases at J, with 14 bases in the middle. The V gene's germline CDR1 is LGHDT and CDR2 YNNKEL (reference sequence). The CDR3 region has the DNA TGTGCCAGCAGCCCCGTGGCCAGATTAAACTATGGCTACACCTTC. Its translation is CASSPVARLNYGYTF.

This rearrangement joins TRBV10-3 to TRBJ2-5; 9 bases match TRBD1. Germline CDR1 is ENHRY and CDR2 is SYGVKD. CDR3 length: 14 amino acids. V lost 10 bases and J lost 5; bases outside the gene matches: 11. CDR3 sequence reads: CATGQGTGRETQYF. The CDR3 region has the DNA TGTGCCACCGGACAGGGGACGGGCCGGGAGACCCAGTACTTC.

The chain recombines TRBV7-8 with TRBJ1-4; D is unclear. This CDR3 is 14 amino acids long. Germline CDR1 SGHVS, CDR2 FQNEAQ. Trimming removed 5 bases at V and 3 bases at J, with 10 bases between. In DNA form, the CDR3 reads TGTGCCAGCAGCGAGGTGCGGGCTAATGAAAAACTGTTTTTT. Residues: CASSEVRANEKLFF.